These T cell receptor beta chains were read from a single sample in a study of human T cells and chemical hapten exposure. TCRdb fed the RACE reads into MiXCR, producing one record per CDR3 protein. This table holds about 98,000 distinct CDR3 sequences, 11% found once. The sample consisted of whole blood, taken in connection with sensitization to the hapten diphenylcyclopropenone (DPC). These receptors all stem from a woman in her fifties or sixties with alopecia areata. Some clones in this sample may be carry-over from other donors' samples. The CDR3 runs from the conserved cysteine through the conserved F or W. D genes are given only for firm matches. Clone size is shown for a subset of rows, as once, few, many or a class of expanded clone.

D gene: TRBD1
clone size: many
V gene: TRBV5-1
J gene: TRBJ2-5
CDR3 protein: CASSLEIRPGGLQETQYF
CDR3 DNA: TGCGCCAGCAGCTTGGAGATTCGACCAGGGGGTTTACAAGAGACCCAGTACTTC

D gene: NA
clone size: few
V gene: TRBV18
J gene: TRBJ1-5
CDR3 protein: CASSPQGRGNNQPQHF
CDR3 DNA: TGTGCCAGCTCACCACAGGGGCGCGGGAACAATCAGCCCCAGCATTTT

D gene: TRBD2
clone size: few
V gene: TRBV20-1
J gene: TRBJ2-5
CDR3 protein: CSARDRKGLAGGETQYF
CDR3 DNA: TGCAGTGCTAGAGATAGGAAAGGACTAGCGGGCGGTGAGACCCAGTACTTC

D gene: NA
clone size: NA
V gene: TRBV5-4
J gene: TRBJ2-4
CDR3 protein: CASSRGTADNIQYF
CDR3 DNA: TGTGCCAGCAGTCGCGGGACAGCGGACAACATTCAGTACTTC

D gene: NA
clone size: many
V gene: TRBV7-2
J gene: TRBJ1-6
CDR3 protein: CASSLDSLGSYSPLHF
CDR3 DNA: TGTGCCAGCAGCTTAGATTCGTTGGGTTCTTATTCACCCCTCCACTTT

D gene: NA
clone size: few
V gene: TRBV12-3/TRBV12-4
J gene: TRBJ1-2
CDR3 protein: CASSFNLNYGYTF
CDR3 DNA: TGTGCCAGCAGTTTTAATTTAAACTATGGCTACACCTTC

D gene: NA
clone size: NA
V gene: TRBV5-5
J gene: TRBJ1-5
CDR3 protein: CASRPGAGDNQPQHF
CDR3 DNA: TGTGCCAGCCGCCCGGGGGCTGGAGATAATCAGCCCCAGCATTTT

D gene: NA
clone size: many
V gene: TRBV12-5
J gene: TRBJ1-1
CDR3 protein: CASATRMGAEAFF
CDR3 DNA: TGTGCTAGTGCCACCAGGATGGGGGCAGAGGCTTTCTTT

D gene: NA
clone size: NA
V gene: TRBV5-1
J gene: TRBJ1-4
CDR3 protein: CASRQVNEKLFF
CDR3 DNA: TGCGCCAGCAGACAGGTTAATGAAAAACTGTTTTTT

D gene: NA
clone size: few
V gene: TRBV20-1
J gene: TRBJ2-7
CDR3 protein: CSANPGGPHPEQYF
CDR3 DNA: TGCAGTGCTAACCCAGGAGGCCCTCACCCCGAGCAGTACTTC

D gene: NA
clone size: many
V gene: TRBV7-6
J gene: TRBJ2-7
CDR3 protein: CASSHEGSYEQYF
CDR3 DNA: TGTGCCAGCAGCCACGAGGGGTCCTACGAGCAGTACTTC

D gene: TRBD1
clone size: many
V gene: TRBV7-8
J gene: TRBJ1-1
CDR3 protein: CASSPLGGQGITEAFF
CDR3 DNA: TGTGCCAGCAGCCCTCTTGGGGGACAGGGGATCACTGAAGCTTTCTTT

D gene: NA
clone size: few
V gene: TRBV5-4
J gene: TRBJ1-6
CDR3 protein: CASSSKSGAKEPLHF
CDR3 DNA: TGTGCCAGCAGCTCAAAGTCAGGCGCGAAGGAACCCCTCCACTTT

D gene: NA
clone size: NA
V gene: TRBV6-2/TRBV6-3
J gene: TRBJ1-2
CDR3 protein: CASNQQGSGYTF
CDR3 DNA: TGTGCCAGCAACCAGCAGGGGAGCGGCTACACCTTC

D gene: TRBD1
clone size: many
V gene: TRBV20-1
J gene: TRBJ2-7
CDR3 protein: CSARDLAGGDSSYEQYF
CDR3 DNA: TGCAGTGCTAGAGATTTAGCAGGGGGCGATTCGTCCTACGAGCAGTACTTC

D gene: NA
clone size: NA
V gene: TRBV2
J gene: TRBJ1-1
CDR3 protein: CASSDYLGRGNTEAFF
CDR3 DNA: TGTGCCAGCAGTGACTACCTTGGCAGGGGAAACACTGAAGCTTTCTTT

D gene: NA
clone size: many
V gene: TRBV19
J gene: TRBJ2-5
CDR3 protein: CASSGAGETQYF
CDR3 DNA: TGTGCCAGCTCAGGGGCTGGGGAGACCCAGTACTTC

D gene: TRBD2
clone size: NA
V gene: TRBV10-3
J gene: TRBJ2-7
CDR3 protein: CAIRPGLADSYEQYF
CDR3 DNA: TGTGCCATCAGGCCGGGACTAGCGGATTCCTACGAGCAGTACTTC

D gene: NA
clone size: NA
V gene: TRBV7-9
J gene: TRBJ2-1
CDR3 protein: CASSPSANNEQFF
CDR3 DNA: TGTGCCAGCAGCCCGAGTGCGAACAATGAGCAGTTCTTC

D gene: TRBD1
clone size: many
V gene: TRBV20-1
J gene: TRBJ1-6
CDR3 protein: CSAEPGQGRSPLHF
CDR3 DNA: TGCAGTGCCGAACCGGGACAGGGCCGGTCACCCCTCCACTTT

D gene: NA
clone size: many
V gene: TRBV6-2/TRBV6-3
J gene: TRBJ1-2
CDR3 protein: CASPITRALAGYTF
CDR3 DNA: TGTGCCAGCCCCATTACTCGGGCTCTGGCGGGCTACACCTTC

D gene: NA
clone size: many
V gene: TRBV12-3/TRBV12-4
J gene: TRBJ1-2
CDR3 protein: CASSATDDYGYTF
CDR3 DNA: TGTGCCAGCAGTGCGACAGATGATTATGGCTACACCTTC

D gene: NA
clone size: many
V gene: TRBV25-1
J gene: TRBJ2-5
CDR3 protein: CASRHFRGPQETQYF
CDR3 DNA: TGTGCCAGCAGACACTTCCGGGGGCCCCAAGAGACCCAGTACTTC

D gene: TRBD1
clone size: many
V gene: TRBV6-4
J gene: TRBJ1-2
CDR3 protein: CASSPRTGAYYGYTF
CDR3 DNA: TGTGCCAGCAGTCCACGGACAGGAGCATACTATGGCTACACCTTC